This T cell receptor (beta chain) was found in a study of blood T cell repertoires in COVID-19. Looking at the study overall: The United States, Italy and Spain provided the acute and convalescent COVID-19 samples. PBMCs, B-cell-depleted T cells, or T cells were the source of the cDNA or gDNA that made up the material.

The method was immunoSEQ multiplex PCR; TCRdb's version includes in-frame clones alone and lacks a portion of them. Of roughly 260,000 clones listed, about nine tenths were seen once; the top ten hold 6% to 7%. Clinical history as reported by participants underpinned cohort assignment. The germline gives CDR1 WNHNN, CDR2 SYGVQD (reference sequence). Losses at the gene ends were 5 bases for V and 7 bases for J; bases not matched to a gene: 29. CDR3 length: 21 residues. This chain joins TRBV10-1 and TRBJ2-1; TRBD2 agrees at 7 bases. The TCR sequence derives from a woman under 40 with acute COVID-19. Specimen: PBMCs or T cells enriched from blood (not recorded which). CDR3 sequence reads: CASSTPWVIRGDFHAGNEQFF. Here the CDR3 DNA reads TGCGCCAGCAGTACCCCATGGGTCATTCGGGGGGACTTTCACGCCGGTAATGAGCAGTTCTTC.